This T cell receptor beta chain was captured in a study of blood T cell repertoires in COVID-19. Turning to the study itself: The United States, Italy and Spain were the sources of the acute and convalescent COVID-19 samples. PBMCs, B-cell-depleted T cells, or T cells provided the cDNA or gDNA that made up the material.

Per the original data handling: Quantification of nucleated cells was approximated via reference gene primer amplification. Sequencing used immunoSEQ multiplex PCR; TCRdb keeps in-frame clones, though not all of them. V and J calls and clone size come straight from that table; D and trimming were deduced from the DNA. The sample consists of 75,000 to 90,000 clones, around 91% of them appearing once. The CDR3 contains 14 residues. V shed 5 bases, J shed 6 bases, and the junction held 10 bases outside the gene matches. Germline V gives CDR1 LGHNA, CDR2 YSLEER. The TCR originated in a human donor in a cohort sampled during active COVID-19. The chain recombines TRBV4-3 with TRBJ2-7; TRBD2 agrees at 7 bases. Material for sequencing was peripheral blood. The CDR3 coding sequence is TGCGCCAGCAGCTTTCGACCCAGGGAGGGCGAGCAGTACTTC. This gives the protein CASSFRPREGEQYF.